This TCR beta chain was identified during a study of metastatic and nonmetastatic thyroid tumors. The overall study: Across blood and tumor or nodule tissue, repertoires from malignant and benign thyroid patients were compared with one another.

Each patient came to thyroid surgery without any prior treatment (of any kind). This clone was seen a handful of times. CDR3 length equals 15 residues. Trimming at V came to 3 bases and at J to 7 bases, leaving 10 bases not matched to a gene. How the authors handled the data: Construction of a distant-metastasis classifier for papillary thyroid cancer relied on CDR3 differences across clinicopathological groups. TCRdb reanalyzed the PCR reads with MiXCR. TCRdb, rather than the study authors, made the V and J calls. Found here are over 50,000 clones, 25% to 30% of them singletons; the top ten hold more than 15%.

This receptor was taken from a female donor with papillary thyroid cancer or a benign thyroid nodule (not recorded which). Some clones in this sample may be carry-over from other donors' samples. The specimen sequenced was blood. The chain recombines TRBV12-3 or TRBV12-4 with TRBJ2-5; 8 bases fit TRBD2. The CDR3 sequence is CASSFPKAGAGTQYF. DNA for the CDR3: TGTGCCAGCAGTTTTCCCAAAGCGGGAGCAGGGACCCAGTACTTC.